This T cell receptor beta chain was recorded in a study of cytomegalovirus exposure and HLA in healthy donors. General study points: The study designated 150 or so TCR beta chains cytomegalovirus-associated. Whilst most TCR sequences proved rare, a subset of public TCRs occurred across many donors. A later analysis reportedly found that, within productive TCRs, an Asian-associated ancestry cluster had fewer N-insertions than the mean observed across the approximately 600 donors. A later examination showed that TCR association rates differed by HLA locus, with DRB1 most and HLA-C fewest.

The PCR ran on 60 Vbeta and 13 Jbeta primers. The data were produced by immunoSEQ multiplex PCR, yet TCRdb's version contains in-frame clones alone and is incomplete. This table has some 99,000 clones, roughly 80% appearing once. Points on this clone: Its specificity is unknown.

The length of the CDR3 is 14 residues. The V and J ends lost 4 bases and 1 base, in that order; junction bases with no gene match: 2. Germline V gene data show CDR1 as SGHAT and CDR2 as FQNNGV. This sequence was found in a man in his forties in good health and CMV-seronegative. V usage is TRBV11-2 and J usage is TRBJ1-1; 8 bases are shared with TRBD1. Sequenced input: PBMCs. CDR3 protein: CASSSGQGNTEAFF. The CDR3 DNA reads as TGTGCCAGCAGCTCAGGACAGGGGAACACTGAAGCTTTCTTT.